This T cell receptor (beta chain) was observed in a study of vaccination effects on CD4 cells after COVID-19. Study summary: Samples collected post-vaccine were obtained a median of 72 days after the second dose.

Concerning this clone: Its antigen is not known.

The culture ran for 10 to 11 days, and then CD4+ T cells were isolated. Participants were vaccinated with two doses of either the BNT162b2 or mRNA-1273 vaccine. Vaccinated participants had no history of SARS-CoV-2 infection and tested negative for nucleocapsid antibodies. Clones were read by immunoSEQ multiplex PCR, and TCRdb kept only the in-frame ones, dropping some. The sample includes tens of thousands of clones, nearly 75% of them seen just once. This CDR3 is built from 13 residues. The germline V and J ends were trimmed by 6 bases and 0 bases, with 8 bases remaining between them. Germline V gene sequence: CDR1 MNHEY, CDR2 SVGAGI. Findings and limits, study-wide: At late timepoints after vaccination, vaccine- and infection-induced clones shrank markedly. Within healthy vaccinees, only 1 of 255 vaccine-induced clones displayed cross-reactivity with common cold coronaviruses.

This chain links TRBV6-5 with TRBJ1-2, with no clear D. This clonotype originated in a human donor who received a COVID-19 vaccine. Sequencing was performed on CD4+ T cells from PBMCs cultured without peptide, taken after COVID-19 vaccination. The CDR3 reads CASRPTANYGYTF. The CDR3 region has the DNA TGTGCCAGCAGGCCTACAGCTAACTATGGCTACACCTTC.